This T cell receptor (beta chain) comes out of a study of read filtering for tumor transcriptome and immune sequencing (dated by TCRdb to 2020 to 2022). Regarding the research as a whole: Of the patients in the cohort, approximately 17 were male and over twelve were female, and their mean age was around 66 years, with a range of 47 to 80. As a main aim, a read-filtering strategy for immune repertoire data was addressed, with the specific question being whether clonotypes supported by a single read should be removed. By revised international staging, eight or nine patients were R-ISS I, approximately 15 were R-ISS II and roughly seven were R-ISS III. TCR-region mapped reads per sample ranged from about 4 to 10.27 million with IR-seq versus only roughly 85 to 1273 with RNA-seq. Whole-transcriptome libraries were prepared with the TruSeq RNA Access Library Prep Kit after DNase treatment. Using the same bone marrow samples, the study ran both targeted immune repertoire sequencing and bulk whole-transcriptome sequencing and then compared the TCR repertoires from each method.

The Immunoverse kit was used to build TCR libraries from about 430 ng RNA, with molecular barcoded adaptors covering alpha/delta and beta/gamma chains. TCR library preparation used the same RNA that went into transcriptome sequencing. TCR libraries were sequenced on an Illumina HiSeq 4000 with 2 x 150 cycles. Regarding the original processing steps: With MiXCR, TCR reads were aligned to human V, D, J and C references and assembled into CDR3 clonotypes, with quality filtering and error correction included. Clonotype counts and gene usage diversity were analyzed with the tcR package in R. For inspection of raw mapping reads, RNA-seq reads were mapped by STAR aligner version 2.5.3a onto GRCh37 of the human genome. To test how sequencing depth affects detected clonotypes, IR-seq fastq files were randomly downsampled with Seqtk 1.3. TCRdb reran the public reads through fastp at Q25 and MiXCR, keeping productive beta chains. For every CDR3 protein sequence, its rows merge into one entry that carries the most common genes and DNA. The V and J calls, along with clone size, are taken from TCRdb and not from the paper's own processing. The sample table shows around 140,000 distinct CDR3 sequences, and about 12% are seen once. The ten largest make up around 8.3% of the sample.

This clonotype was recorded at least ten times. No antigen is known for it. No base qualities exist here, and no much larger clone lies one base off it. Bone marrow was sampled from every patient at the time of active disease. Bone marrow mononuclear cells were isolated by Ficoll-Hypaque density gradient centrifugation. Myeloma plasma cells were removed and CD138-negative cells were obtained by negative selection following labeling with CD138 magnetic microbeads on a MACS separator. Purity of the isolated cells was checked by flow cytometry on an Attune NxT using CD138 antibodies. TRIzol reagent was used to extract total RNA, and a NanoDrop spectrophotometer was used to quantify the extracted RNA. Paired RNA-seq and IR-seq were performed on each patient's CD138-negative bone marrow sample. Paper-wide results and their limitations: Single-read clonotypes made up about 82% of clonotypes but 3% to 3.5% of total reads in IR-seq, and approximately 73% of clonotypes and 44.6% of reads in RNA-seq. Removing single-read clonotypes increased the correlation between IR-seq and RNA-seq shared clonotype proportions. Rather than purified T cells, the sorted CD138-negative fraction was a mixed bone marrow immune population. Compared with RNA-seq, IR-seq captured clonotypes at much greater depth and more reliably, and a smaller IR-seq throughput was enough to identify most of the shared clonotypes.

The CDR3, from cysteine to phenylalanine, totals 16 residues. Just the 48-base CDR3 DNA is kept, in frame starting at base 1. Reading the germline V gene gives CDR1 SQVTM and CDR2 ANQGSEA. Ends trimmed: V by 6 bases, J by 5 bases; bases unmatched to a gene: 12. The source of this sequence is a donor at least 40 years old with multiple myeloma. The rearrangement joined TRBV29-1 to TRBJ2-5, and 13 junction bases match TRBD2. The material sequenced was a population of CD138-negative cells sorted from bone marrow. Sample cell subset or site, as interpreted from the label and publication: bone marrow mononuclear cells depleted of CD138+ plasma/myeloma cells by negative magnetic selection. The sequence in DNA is TGCAGCGTAGACGATTCCGGACTAGCGGGAGTTGAGACCCAGTACTTC. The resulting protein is CSVDDSGLAGVETQYF.